The entry that follows covers one T cell receptor (beta chain) sequence. Its antigen is not identified. Together with thyroid ultrasound, orbital computed tomography, serum thyroxine and TRAb, clinical symptoms were used for diagnoses. The sample belongs to a study of T cells in Graves' hyperthyroidism and ophthalmopathy. Study results and caveats: Ophthalmopathy and stable hyperthyroidism were separated by a 13 V-J model.

V dropped 6 bases and J dropped 3; count of bases not matched to a gene: 9. This CDR3 region has 15 residues. CDR1 is SQVTM and CDR2 is ANQGSEA in the germline V gene. Template material for amplifying TCR beta CDR3 regions consisted of RNA transcripts. The TCR CDR3 first-round RT-PCR relied on the HTBI primer set. TCRdb redid the calling of the multiplex PCR reads with MiXCR, one entry per CDR3 protein. The sample has 500,000 to 700,000 distinct CDR3 sequences; approximately 15% are singletons. Material: blood. The receptor's source is a woman aged 18 to 35 with Graves' hyperthyroidism. J is TRBJ2-7 and V is TRBV29-1; 12 bases agree with TRBD2. The CDR3 loop is CSVGTMTSGSYEQYF. In nucleotides, the CDR3 is TGCAGCGTAGGAACAATGACTAGCGGGAGCTACGAGCAGTACTTC.